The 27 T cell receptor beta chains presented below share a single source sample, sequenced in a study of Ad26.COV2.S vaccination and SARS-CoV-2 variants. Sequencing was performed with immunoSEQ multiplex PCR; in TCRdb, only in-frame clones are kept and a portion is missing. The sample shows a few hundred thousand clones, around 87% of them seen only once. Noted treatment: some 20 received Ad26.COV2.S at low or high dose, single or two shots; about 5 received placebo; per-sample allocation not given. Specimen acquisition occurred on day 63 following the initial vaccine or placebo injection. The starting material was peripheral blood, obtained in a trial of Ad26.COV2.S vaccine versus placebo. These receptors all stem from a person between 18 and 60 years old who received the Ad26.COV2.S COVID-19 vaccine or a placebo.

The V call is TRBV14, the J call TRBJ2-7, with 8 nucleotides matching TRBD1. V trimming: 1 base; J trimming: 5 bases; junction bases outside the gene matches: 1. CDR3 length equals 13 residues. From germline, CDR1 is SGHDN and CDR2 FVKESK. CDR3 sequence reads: CASSQGDRNEQYF. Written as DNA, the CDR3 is TGTGCCAGCAGCCAAGGGGACAGGAACGAGCAGTACTTC.

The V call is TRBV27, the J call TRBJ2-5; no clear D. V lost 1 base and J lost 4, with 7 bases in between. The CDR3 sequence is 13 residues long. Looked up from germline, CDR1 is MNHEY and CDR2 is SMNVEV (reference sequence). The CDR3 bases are TGTGCCAGCAGTTTATTTACCGGAGAGACCCAGTACTTC. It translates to CASSLFTGETQYF.

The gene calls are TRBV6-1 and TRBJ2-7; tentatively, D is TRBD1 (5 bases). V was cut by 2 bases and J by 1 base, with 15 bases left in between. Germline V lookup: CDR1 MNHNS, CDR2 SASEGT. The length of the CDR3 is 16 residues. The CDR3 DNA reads TGTGCCAGCAGTGAACCCTTCCTCCAGGGATCCTACGAGCAGTACTTC. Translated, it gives CASSEPFLQGSYEQYF.

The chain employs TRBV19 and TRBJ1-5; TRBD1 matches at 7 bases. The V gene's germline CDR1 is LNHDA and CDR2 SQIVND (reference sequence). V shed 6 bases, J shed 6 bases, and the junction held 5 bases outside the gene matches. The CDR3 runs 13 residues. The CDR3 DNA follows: TGTGCCAGTAGGGGGACAGAAGGTCAGCCCCAGCATTTT. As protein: CASRGTEGQPQHF.

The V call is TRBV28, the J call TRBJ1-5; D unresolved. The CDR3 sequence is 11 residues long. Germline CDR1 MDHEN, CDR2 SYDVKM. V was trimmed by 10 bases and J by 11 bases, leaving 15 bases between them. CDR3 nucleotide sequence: TGTGCCACCAGGCGGTCAGCGACCCAGCATTTT. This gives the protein CATRRSATQHF.

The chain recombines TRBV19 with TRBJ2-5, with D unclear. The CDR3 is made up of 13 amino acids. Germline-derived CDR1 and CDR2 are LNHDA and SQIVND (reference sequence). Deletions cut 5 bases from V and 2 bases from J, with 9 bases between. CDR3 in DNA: TGTGCCAGTAGTGATCAGCGACAAGAGACCCAGTACTTC. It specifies CASSDQRQETQYF.

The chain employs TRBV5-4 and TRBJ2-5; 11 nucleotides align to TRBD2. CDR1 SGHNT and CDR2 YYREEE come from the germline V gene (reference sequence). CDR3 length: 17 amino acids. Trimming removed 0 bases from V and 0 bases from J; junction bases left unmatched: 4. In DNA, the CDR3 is TGTGCCAGCAGCTTGGAGCTAGCGGGGGGAAACCAAGAGACCCAGTACTTC. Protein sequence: CASSLELAGGNQETQYF.

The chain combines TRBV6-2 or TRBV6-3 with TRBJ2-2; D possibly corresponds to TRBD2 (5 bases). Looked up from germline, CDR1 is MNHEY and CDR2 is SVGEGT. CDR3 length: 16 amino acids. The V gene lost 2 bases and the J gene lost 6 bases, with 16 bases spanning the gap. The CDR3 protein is CASSYRRLNGAGELFF. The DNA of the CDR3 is TGTGCCAGCAGTTACCGGCGTCTCAACGGGGCCGGGGAGCTGTTTTTT.

CDR3: CASSLFQVTEAFF. Written as DNA, the CDR3 is TGTGCCAGCAGTTTATTCCAGGTCACTGAAGCTTTCTTT. V usage is TRBV27 and J usage is TRBJ1-1; D is ambiguous. The CDR3 is made up of 13 amino acids. Per the germline V gene, CDR1 is MNHEY and CDR2 is SMNVEV (reference sequence). V was clipped by 1 base and J by 4 bases, with 7 bases between them.

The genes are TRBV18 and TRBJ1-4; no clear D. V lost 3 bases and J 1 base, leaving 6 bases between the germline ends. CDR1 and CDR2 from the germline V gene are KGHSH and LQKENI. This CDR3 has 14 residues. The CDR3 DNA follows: TGTGCCAGCTCACCCCGGGGAACTAATGAAAAACTGTTTTTT. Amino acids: CASSPRGTNEKLFF.

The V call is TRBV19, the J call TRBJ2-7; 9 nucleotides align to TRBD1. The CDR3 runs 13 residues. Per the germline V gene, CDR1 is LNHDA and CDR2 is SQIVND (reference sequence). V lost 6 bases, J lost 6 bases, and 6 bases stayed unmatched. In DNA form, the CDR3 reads TGTGCCAGTAGCATTACAGGGGGCGGCGAGCAGTACTTC. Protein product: CASSITGGGEQYF.

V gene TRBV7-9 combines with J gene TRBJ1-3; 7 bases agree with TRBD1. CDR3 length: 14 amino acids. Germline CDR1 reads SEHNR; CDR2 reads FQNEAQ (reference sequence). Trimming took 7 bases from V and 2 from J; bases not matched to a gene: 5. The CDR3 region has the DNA TGTGCCAGCACCACAACAGGGGCTGGAAACACCATATATTTT. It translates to CASTTTGAGNTIYF.

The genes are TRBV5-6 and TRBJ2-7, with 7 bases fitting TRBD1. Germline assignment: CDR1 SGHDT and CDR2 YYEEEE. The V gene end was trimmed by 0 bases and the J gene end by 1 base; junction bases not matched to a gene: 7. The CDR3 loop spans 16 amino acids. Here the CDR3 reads CASSLGLGRGSYEQYF. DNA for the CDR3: TGTGCCAGCAGCTTGGGACTCGGCAGGGGGTCCTACGAGCAGTACTTC.

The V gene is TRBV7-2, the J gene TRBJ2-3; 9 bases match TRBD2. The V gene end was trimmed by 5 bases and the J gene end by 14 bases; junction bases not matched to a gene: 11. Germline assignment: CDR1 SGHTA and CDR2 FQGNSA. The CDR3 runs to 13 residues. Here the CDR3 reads CASSVDPGTSLYF. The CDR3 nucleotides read TGTGCCAGCAGCGTAGACCCAGGGACTAGCCTGTATTTT.

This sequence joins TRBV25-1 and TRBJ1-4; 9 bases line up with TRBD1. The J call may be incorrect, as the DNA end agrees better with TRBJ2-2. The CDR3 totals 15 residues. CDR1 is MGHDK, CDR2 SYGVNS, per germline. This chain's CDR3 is CASRFDGQGRLELFF. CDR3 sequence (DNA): TGTGCCAGCAGGTTCGATGGACAGGGGCGGTTGGAGCTGTTTTTT.

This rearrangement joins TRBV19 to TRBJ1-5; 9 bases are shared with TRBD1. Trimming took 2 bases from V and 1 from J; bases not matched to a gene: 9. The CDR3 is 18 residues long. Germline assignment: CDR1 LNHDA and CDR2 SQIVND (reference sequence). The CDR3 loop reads CASSIWDRVGNSNQPQHF. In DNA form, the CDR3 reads TGTGCCAGTAGTATATGGGACAGGGTTGGGAACAGCAATCAGCCCCAGCATTTT.

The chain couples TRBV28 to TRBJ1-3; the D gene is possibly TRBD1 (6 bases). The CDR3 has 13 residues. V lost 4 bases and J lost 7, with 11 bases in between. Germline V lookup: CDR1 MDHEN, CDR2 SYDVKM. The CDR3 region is CASSYRVINTIYF. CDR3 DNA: TGTGCCAGCAGTTACAGGGTTATTAACACCATATATTTT.

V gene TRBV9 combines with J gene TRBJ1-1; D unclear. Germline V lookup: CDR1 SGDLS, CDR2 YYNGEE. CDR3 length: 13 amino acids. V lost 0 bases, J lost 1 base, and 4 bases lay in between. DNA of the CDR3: TGTGCCAGCAGCGTAGCCGAGAACACTGAAGCTTTCTTT. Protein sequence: CASSVAENTEAFF.

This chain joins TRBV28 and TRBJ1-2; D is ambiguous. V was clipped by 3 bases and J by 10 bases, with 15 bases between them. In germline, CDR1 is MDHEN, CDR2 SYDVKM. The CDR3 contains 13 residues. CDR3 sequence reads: CASSFRAHPVYTF. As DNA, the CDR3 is TGTGCCAGCAGTTTCCGGGCTCACCCAGTCTACACCTTC.

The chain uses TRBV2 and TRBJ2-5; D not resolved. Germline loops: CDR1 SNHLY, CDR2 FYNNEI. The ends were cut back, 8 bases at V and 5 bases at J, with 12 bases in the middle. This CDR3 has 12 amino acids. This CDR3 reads CASGFLVETQYF. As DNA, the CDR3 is TGTGCCAGCGGGTTTTTAGTGGAGACCCAGTACTTC.

The CDR3 protein is CASSGGTRTLLSTDTQYF. The CDR3 nucleotides are TGTGCCAGCAGTGGCGGGACTAGAACTCTACTTAGCACAGATACGCAGTATTTT. The chain uses TRBV6-1 and TRBJ2-3, with 8 bases fitting TRBD2. CDR1 MNHNS and CDR2 SASEGT come from the germline V gene. V lost 4 bases to trimming and J lost 0 bases; unmatched junction nucleotides: 12. The CDR3 runs 18 residues.

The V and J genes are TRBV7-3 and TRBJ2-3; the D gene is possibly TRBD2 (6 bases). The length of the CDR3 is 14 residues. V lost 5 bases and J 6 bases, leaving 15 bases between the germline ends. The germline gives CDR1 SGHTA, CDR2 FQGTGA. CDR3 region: CASSGRGGSDTQYF. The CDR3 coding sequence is TGTGCCAGCAGCGGCCGGGGAGGTTCCGATACGCAGTATTTT.

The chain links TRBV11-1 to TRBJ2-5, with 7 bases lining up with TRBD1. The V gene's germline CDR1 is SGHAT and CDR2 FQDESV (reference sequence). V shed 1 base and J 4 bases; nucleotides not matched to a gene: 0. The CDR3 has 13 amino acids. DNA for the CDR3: TGTGCCAGCAGCTTAGGGACAGGAGAGACCCAGTACTTC. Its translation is CASSLGTGETQYF. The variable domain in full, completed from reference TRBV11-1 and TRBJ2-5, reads EAEVAQSPRYKITEKSQAVAFWCDPISGHATLYWYRQILGQGPELLVQFQDESVVDDSQLPKDRFSAERLKGVDSTLKIQPAELGDSAMYLCASSLGTGETQYFGPGTRLLVL.

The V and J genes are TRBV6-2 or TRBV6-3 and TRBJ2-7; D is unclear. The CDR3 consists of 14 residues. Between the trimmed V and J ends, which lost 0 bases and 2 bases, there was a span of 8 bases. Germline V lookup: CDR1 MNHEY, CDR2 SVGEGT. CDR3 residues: CASSYSLATYEQYF. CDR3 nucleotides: TGTGCCAGCAGTTACTCCCTCGCAACCTACGAGCAGTACTTC.

CDR3 sequence: CASGSREAGETQYF. The CDR3 nucleotides read TGTGCCAGCGGGTCCAGGGAAGCGGGAGAGACCCAGTACTTC. This rearrangement joins TRBV7-9 to TRBJ2-5, with D maybe TRBD2 (6 bases). This CDR3 has 14 residues. Germline CDR1 is SEHNR and CDR2 is FQNEAQ (reference sequence). V was pared by 8 bases and J by 4 bases, with 17 bases between.

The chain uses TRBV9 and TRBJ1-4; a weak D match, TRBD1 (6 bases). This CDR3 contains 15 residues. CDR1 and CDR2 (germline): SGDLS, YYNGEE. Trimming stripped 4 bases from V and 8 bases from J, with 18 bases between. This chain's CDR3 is CASSPRDTPREKLFF. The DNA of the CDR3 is TGTGCCAGCAGCCCCAGGGACACGCCACGGGAAAAACTGTTTTTT.

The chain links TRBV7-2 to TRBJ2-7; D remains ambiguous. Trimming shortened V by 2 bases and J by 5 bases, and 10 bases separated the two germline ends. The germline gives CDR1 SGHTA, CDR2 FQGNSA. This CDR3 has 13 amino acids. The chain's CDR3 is CASSLRIRDEQYF. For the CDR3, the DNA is TGTGCCAGCAGCTTAAGGATACGAGACGAGCAGTACTTC.